These T cell receptor beta chains were read from a single sample in a study of blood T cell repertoires in COVID-19. Libraries were prepared by immunoSEQ multiplex PCR; TCRdb keeps only in-frame clonotypes and omits some of them. This table holds 150,000 to 200,000 clones, around 79% found once. Sequenced: peripheral blood. The receptors derive from a woman aged 70-85 years with acute or convalescent COVID-19. CDR3s include the opening cysteine and the closing phenylalanine or tryptophan. D genes are given only for firm matches. Clone size is given for some rows only: seen once, a few or many times, or a class if the clone is expanded.

TRBV3-1/TRBV3-2,few,TRBJ2-3,TRBD2,TGTGCCAGCAGCGCGGGAGTGGGCCTAAGCACAGATACGCAGTATTTT,CASSAGVGLSTDTQYF
TRBV27,-,TRBJ1-1,TRBD1,TGTGCCAGCAGTTTTCCAGACAGGGGTGGAAAAACTGAAGCTTTCTTT,CASSFPDRGGKTEAFF
TRBV15,-,TRBJ1-1,-,TGTGCCACCAGCAGAGACTACGTCTTAGCTGAAGCTTTCTTT,CATSRDYVLAEAFF
TRBV5-1,-,TRBJ2-5,TRBD1,TGCGCCAGCAGCTTTTCAGGGACAGGGGGCCAAGAGACCCAGTACTTC,CASSFSGTGGQETQYF
TRBV7-2,few,TRBJ2-2,-,TGTGCCAGCAGCTCCAGAACCGGGAAGAACACCGGGGAGCTGTTTTTT,CASSSRTGKNTGELFF
TRBV18,-,TRBJ1-2,TRBD1,TGTGCCAGCTCACCAGAGGGACAGACTATCTATGGCTACACCTTC,CASSPEGQTIYGYTF
TRBV7-9,-,TRBJ2-3,-,TGTGCCAGCAGCCGTAGCTCTCCGGGGACTAGCACAGATACGCAGTATTTT,CASSRSSPGTSTDTQYF
TRBV9,-,TRBJ2-1,-,TGTGCCAGCAGCGCGGGGTTCGGGGGTAGAGGCGGCAGAGGAGAAAGCTCCTACAATGAGCAGTTCTTC,CASSAGFGGRGGRGESSYNEQFF
TRBV7-8,-,TRBJ1-2,-,TGTGCCAGCAGCTTTACAGAGGGCTATGGCTACACCTTC,CASSFTEGYGYTF
TRBV28,-,TRBJ1-2,TRBD1,TGTGCCAGCAGTTCACCATCACAGGGGCGGGCCTATGGCTACACCTTC,CASSSPSQGRAYGYTF
TRBV27,-,TRBJ2-1,-,TGTGCCAGCCGTGGCGGAAGCTCCTACAATGAGCAGTTCTTC,CASRGGSSYNEQFF
TRBV6-2/TRBV6-3,-,TRBJ2-3,TRBD2,TGTGCCAGCAGTTACGGACTAGGTACCACAGATACGCAGTATTTT,CASSYGLGTTDTQYF
TRBV4-1,-,TRBJ1-5,-,TGCGCCAGCAGGAGGACGGCTCGGGGAAATCAGCCCCAGCATTTT,CASRRTARGNQPQHF
TRBV9,-,TRBJ1-2,TRBD1,TGTGCCAGCAGCCCCCGGGACAGGGGGCCATATGGCTACACCTTC,CASSPRDRGPYGYTF
TRBV19,-,TRBJ2-1,TRBD2,TGTGCCAGTAGTAGCCGGGGGACTAGCGGGTACAATGAGCAGTTCTTC,CASSSRGTSGYNEQFF
TRBV9,-,TRBJ2-3,TRBD2,TGTGCCAGCAGCCCCCCGACTAGCGGGTCCGCTGATACGCAGTATTTT,CASSPPTSGSADTQYF
TRBV7-9,few,TRBJ1-3,-,TGTGCCAGCAGCTTAGAAACTCGAAACACCATATATTTT,CASSLETRNTIYF
TRBV5-4,-,TRBJ2-7,-,TGTGCCAGCAGCGACTACTCAGACTACGAGCAGTACTTC,CASSDYSDYEQYF
TRBV2,-,TRBJ2-1,-,TGTGCCAGCCTTTTAGCGGACTCCTACAATGAGCAGTTCTTC,CASLLADSYNEQFF
TRBV7-9,-,TRBJ2-7,-,TGTGCCAGCAGCTTAGATCCCGTTTACGAGCAGTACTTC,CASSLDPVYEQYF
TRBV6-2/TRBV6-3,-,TRBJ2-2,TRBD1,TGTGCCAGCAGTTATCGGGACAGGGTTATGAACACCGGGGAGCTGTTTTTT,CASSYRDRVMNTGELFF
TRBV15,-,TRBJ2-7,TRBD1,TGTGCCACCAGCAGAGACTTAGCGGGACAGGGGAACTACGAGCAGTACTTC,CATSRDLAGQGNYEQYF
TRBV4-1,-,TRBJ2-3,TRBD2,TGCGCCAGCAGCCAAGACGGCGGGAGGTTCAATACGCAGTATTTT,CASSQDGGRFNTQYF
TRBV3-1/TRBV3-2,-,TRBJ1-6,TRBD1,TGTGCCAGCAGTTATTACAGGGGGACACCCCTCCACTTT,CASSYYRGTPLHF
TRBV9,once,TRBJ1-4,TRBD1,TGTGCCAGCAGCGCGACGACAGGGGTCGAAGAAAAACTGTTTTTT,CASSATTGVEEKLFF
TRBV10-2,-,TRBJ2-7,-,TGCGCCAGCAGCCTTCGACGGAGCTCCTACGAGCAGTACTTC,CASSLRRSSYEQYF
TRBV19,-,TRBJ2-1,-,TGTGCCAGTAGTACCTCGGCAGGCTCGAGATACAATGAGCAGTTCTTC,CASSTSAGSRYNEQFF
TRBV27,once,TRBJ2-1,TRBD1,TGTGCCAGCAGTTTATCTGGGGACAGGGCGCGGAATGAGCAGTTCTTC,CASSLSGDRARNEQFF
TRBV2,-,TRBJ2-1,-,TGTGCCAGCAGTGATAGGGAGGTAGTAGTCAGTGAGCAGTTCTTC,CASSDREVVVSEQFF
TRBV12-3/TRBV12-4,-,TRBJ2-7,-,TGTGCCAGTAAGCTGAGCTCCTACGAGCAGTACTTC,CASKLSSYEQYF
TRBV7-8,-,TRBJ1-6,TRBD1,TGTGCCAGCAGCGTAGGACTCGCCGGGACAGCTGATTCACCCCTCCACTTT,CASSVGLAGTADSPLHF
TRBV7-8,once,TRBJ1-5,TRBD1,TGTGCCAGCAGCACACGGACAGGGGAACAGCCCCAGCATTTT,CASSTRTGEQPQHF
TRBV6-5,few,TRBJ1-2,TRBD1,TGTGCCAGCAGACCGTCACAGGGGGCGGGGGGCTACACCTTC,CASRPSQGAGGYTF
TRBV3-1/TRBV3-2,-,TRBJ2-2,TRBD2,TGTGCCAGCAGCCAAGAGGGCATGCCTGGGAGGGCCCGCACCGGGGAGCTGTTTTTT,CASSQEGMPGRARTGELFF
TRBV18,few,TRBJ2-2,-,TGTGCCAGCTCACCAACCGCGAGACTAGGGATCGGTGACACCGGGGAGCTGTTTTTT,CASSPTARLGIGDTGELFF
TRBV5-1,once,TRBJ1-2,-,TGCGCCAGCAGTAACGGGGGGGCAGCGTATGGCTACACCTTC,CASSNGGAAYGYTF
TRBV4-1,many,TRBJ2-3,TRBD1,TGCGCCAGCAGCCAAGCGGACAGGGGAACCACAGATACGCAGTATTTT,CASSQADRGTTDTQYF
TRBV5-1,-,TRBJ2-5,TRBD1,TGCGCCAGCAGCTCGGACGCGACAGGGAGAGGAGAGACCCAGTACTTC,CASSSDATGRGETQYF
TRBV2,-,TRBJ1-1,TRBD1,TGTGCCAGCAGTGAATACAGGGGGCCTGCTTTCTTT,CASSEYRGPAFF
TRBV24-1,-,TRBJ1-2,-,TGTGCCACCAGTGAGGGCGTAAACTATGGCTACACCTTC,CATSEGVNYGYTF
TRBV30,-,TRBJ1-2,TRBD1,TGTGCCTGGAGTCCTACTCGGGACAGAATAAACTATGGCTACACCTTC,CAWSPTRDRINYGYTF
TRBV19,-,TRBJ2-7,TRBD2,TGTGCCAGTAGTATCCTAGCGGGGGATTACTACGAGCAGTACTTC,CASSILAGDYYEQYF
TRBV6-5,-,TRBJ1-4,-,TGTGCCAGCAGGACCGGCGGGGCAACTAATGAAAAACTGTTTTTT,CASRTGGATNEKLFF
TRBV2,-,TRBJ2-7,-,TGTGCCAGCAGATTCAGTTCCTACGAGCAGTACTTC,CASRFSSYEQYF
TRBV24-1,-,TRBJ2-2,-,TGTGCCACCAGTGATCTTACAGCCCCGTGGGAGCTGTTTTTT,CATSDLTAPWELFF
TRBV24-1,-,TRBJ2-2,TRBD1,TGTGCCACCAGTGATTTGAGGACAGGGGCTCTCACCGGGGAGCTGTTTTTT,CATSDLRTGALTGELFF
TRBV18,-,TRBJ2-7,-,TGTGCCAGCTCCCCCAGTGGGAGAAACTCCTACGAGCAGTACTTC,CASSPSGRNSYEQYF
TRBV2,once,TRBJ1-4,-,TGTGCCAGCAGTGGGGTGGAGCATGAAAAACTGTTTTTT,CASSGVEHEKLFF
TRBV6-5,once,TRBJ1-2,-,TGTGCCAGCAGGAACCCATGGGGGGGAGGTGGCTACACCTTC,CASRNPWGGGGYTF
TRBV11-1,-,TRBJ1-1,TRBD1,TGTGCCAGCAGCTCACGAACGTCAGGGGGTGATGCTTTCTTT,CASSSRTSGGDAFF
TRBV19,-,TRBJ1-5,TRBD1,TGTGCCAGTAGTATTGGTGGGACAGTCAATCAGCCCCAGCATTTT,CASSIGGTVNQPQHF
TRBV19,-,TRBJ2-7,TRBD1,TGTGCCAGTAACGACAGGGGCACCTCCTACGAGCAGTACTTC,CASNDRGTSYEQYF
TRBV10-3,-,TRBJ2-5,-,TGTGCCGCTCATAGCGGGCCAGGGGAGGAGACCCAGTACTTC,CAAHSGPGEETQYF
TRBV7-9,-,TRBJ2-3,TRBD1,TGTGCCAGCAGCTTAGTTGTGACAGGGAGCCACACAGATACGCAGTATTTT,CASSLVVTGSHTDTQYF
TRBV27,-,TRBJ2-3,-,TGTGCCAGCAGTTTACGGGGGTACACAGATACGCAGTATTTT,CASSLRGYTDTQYF
TRBV4-1,few,TRBJ2-7,-,TGCGCCAGCAGCCAAGATAGGCTAGGTTCGCTTGAGCAGTACTTC,CASSQDRLGSLEQYF
TRBV5-1,-,TRBJ2-3,-,TGCGCCAGCAGCGCTTACGGGGTAAGGACAGATACGCAGTATTTT,CASSAYGVRTDTQYF
TRBV5-1,-,TRBJ2-3,TRBD1,TGCGCCAGCAGTCTCGACAGGGTTCGAACAGATACGCAGTATTTT,CASSLDRVRTDTQYF